The T cell receptor (beta chain) under discussion was sequenced for a study of shared clonotypes between healthy human individuals. Looking at the study overall: Those who served as donors were a couple of women and a few men between the ages of 18 and 49. Overall study findings and caveats: It was the few donors that limited the genetic and exposure-history diversity represented.

Deep was the level at which the assay was run. Libraries were prepared by immunoSEQ multiplex PCR; TCRdb keeps only in-frame clonotypes and omits some of them. The repertoire holds 100,000 to 130,000 clones, with about 63% as singletons. In its sample, this clone was seen a few times. Antigen specificity is unknown. Trimming pared 11 bases from V and 6 bases from J, leaving 19 bases between. There are 13 residues in the CDR3. Germline loops: CDR1 SNHLY, CDR2 FYNNEI. The genes are TRBV2 and TRBJ1-2; unclear D gene. The sequencing sample was made of memory CD8+ T cells sorted from blood. This sample's subset: CD45RO+ cells pooled with CCR7-negative TemRA cells. This TCR was recovered from a woman aged 25 to 39 in good health. CDR3 sequence reads: CAVKNSGVDGYTF. In DNA, the CDR3 is TGTGCCGTCAAGAACAGTGGGGTAGATGGCTACACCTTC. Looking up the rest from reference TRBV2 and TRBJ1-2 gives the full variable domain: EPEVTQTPSHQVTQMGQEVILRCVPISNHLYFYWYRQILGQKVEFLVSFYNNEISEKSEIFDDQFSVERPDGSNFTLKIRSTKLEDSAMYFCAVKNSGVDGYTFGSGTRLTVV.